This entry features one TCR beta chain sequence. What it binds is unknown. The data derive from a study of shared clonotypes between healthy human individuals. Generated by immunoSEQ multiplex PCR, the TCRdb table keeps only in-frame clones and is missing some. In the table there are some 660,000 clones, around four fifths of which are singletons. Overall study results and limits: Relative to clonotypes present in all four donors, those not shared had lower generation probabilities.

V lost 5 bases, J lost 3 bases, and 16 bases lay in between. The CDR3 length is 16 residues. Germline assignment: CDR1 MGHDK and CDR2 SYGVNS. The receptor was derived from a woman in her 30s in good health. The rearrangement links TRBV25-1 to TRBJ2-2, with unresolved D. Material: memory CD4+ T cells sorted from blood. Indicated subset: CD45RA-negative fraction. Written as DNA, the CDR3 is TGTGCCAGCAGTACCCGTCGACATGGGGACACCGGGGAGCTGTTTTTT. Translation gives CASSTRRHGDTGELFF.